Detailed here is one TCR beta chain. The sample is drawn from a study of shared clonotypes between healthy human individuals. Study in general: For every donor, three CD4 naive, three CD4 memory, two CD8 naive and one CD8 memory plates were used.

V lost 3 bases and J 6 bases, leaving 15 bases between the germline ends. Germline V lookup: CDR1 GTSNPN, CDR2 SVGIG (reference sequence). The CDR3 sequence is 13 residues long. At the deep level, the assay was run. Profiling relied on immunoSEQ multiplex PCR, and the TCRdb table lists in-frame clones only, not all of them. The table has some 2 million clones, roughly 95% seen once; the top ten hold more than 0.1%. The V call is TRBV30, the J call TRBJ2-7, with D perhaps matching TRBD1 (6 bases). This receptor was identified in a man aged 18 to 29 in good health. Material: naive CD4+ T cells sorted from blood. Subset in this sample: CD45RA+ positively selected. In DNA form, the CDR3 reads TGTGCCTGGAGAAACCCCGGACAGCGCGAGCAGTACTTC. It encodes CAWRNPGQREQYF.